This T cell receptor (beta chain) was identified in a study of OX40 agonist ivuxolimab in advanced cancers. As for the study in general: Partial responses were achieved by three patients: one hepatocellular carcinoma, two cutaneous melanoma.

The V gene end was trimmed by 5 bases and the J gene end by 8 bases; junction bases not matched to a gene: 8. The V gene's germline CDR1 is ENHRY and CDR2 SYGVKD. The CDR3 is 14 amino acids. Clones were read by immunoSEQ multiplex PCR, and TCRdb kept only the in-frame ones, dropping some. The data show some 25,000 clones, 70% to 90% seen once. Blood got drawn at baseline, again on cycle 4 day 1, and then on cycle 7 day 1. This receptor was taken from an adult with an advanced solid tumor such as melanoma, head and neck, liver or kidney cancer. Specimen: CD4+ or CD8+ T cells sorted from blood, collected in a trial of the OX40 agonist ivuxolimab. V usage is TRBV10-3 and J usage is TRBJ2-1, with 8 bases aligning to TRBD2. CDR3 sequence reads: CAISFPAGEHEQFF. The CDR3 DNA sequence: TGTGCCATCAGTTTTCCAGCGGGAGAACATGAGCAGTTCTTC.